This T cell receptor (beta chain) was captured in a study of cytomegalovirus exposure and HLA in healthy donors. PCR amplification relied on 60 Vbeta primers (plus 13 Jbeta primers). How the authors handled the data: Approximately 12 million of some 80 million unique TCR beta chains were shared, per a later count. Libraries were prepared by immunoSEQ multiplex PCR; TCRdb keeps only in-frame clonotypes and omits some of them. The V and J calls and the clone size are those of that table, but D and trimming were determined from the DNA. The sample includes 150,000 to 200,000 clones, roughly three quarters seen only once; the top ten take less than 9%. The source of this sequence is a male donor in good health and CMV-seropositive. Sequenced input: PBMCs.

In nucleotides, the CDR3 is TGTGCCAGCAGTGAGAGACGGGGCAATGAGCAGTTCTTC. This codes for CASSERRGNEQFF. The chain links TRBV6-1 to TRBJ2-1, with D tentatively TRBD2 (5 bases). Germline-derived CDR1 and CDR2 are MNHNS and SASEGT. This CDR3 spans 13 amino acids. The V end lost 3 bases, the J end lost 6 bases, and 9 bases lay between the germline ends.